The rows below give T cell receptor beta chains drawn from one sample of a study of radiotherapy plus CTLA-4 blockade in lung cancer. The assay was immunoSEQ multiplex PCR, and TCRdb's table has in-frame clones only and misses some. The sample includes 45,000 to 60,000 clones, about 76% of them seen just once. The sequencing used peripheral blood, collected from a patient treated with radiotherapy plus ipilimumab. These receptors all stem from a human donor with non-small cell lung cancer who had a complete response to radiotherapy plus ipilimumab. CDR3s leave out the opening cysteine and the closing phenylalanine or tryptophan.

cdr3_aa v_call
ASSLVGAGEWNEQF TRBV5-1
ASGFVGEETQY TRBV12-5
AWSRQIYGYT TRBV30
AWSVLQGEKLF TRBV30
ASSPRQGQYEQY TRBV5-1
ASSTSGGSRGEQF TRBV19
ASSPQGTSGRWADTQY TRBV27
ASTYGTDLYGYT TRBV2
ASSLAGTGHAGYT TRBV5-1
SVDRRENTQY TRBV29-1
ASGRLGQGGSQPQH TRBV12-5